The 15 T cell receptor beta chains below all came from one sample that was sequenced in a study of blood T cell repertoires in COVID-19 (dated by TCRdb to about 2020). Library method: the immunoSEQ multiplex PCR assay. TCRdb re-hosts the immuneACCESS table, in-frame sequences only. Its copies lack some clones; in the studies checked, an unresolved V gene accounts for under half of them, and the cause for the rest is not known. The sample table records around 87,000 clones; 89% of these occur just once. The ten largest clonotypes hold about 9.1% of the sample. What was sequenced was peripheral blood. The receptors were gathered from a man in his fifties or sixties with acute or convalescent COVID-19.

The chain has TRBV7-2 and TRBJ1-6, with a tentative D call TRBD1 (6 bases). This CDR3 spans 16 amino acids. The ends were cut back, 4 bases at V and 10 bases at J, with 20 bases in the middle. Per the germline V gene, CDR1 is SGHTA and CDR2 is FQGNSA. The CDR3 DNA reads as TGTGCCAGCAGCTCACACTCGACAGGTGCGGTCTCACCCCTCCACTTT. Translated, it gives CASSSHSTGAVSPLHF.

This clone appeared a few times. The chain is built from TRBV19 and TRBJ1-1; a possible D gene is TRBD1 (6 bases). The CDR3 is 14 amino acids. CDR1 and CDR2 (germline): LNHDA, SQIVND (reference sequence). V gave up 7 bases and J gave up 1 base, with 13 bases separating them. CDR3 amino acids: CASNGRGGNTEAFF. For the CDR3, the DNA is TGTGCCAGTAATGGGAGGGGGGGGAACACTGAAGCTTTCTTT.

The genes are TRBV3-1 (or the pseudogene TRBV3-2) and TRBJ2-4; 9 bases agree with TRBD2. This CDR3 is 15 amino acids long. Germline-derived CDR1 and CDR2 are LGHDT and YNNKEL (reference sequence). Trimming took 0 bases from V and 8 from J; bases not matched to a gene: 5. CDR3 amino acids: CASSQDGVAGDIQYF. CDR3 bases: TGTGCCAGCAGCCAAGATGGGGTAGCGGGGGACATTCAGTACTTC.

V is TRBV5-1 and J is TRBJ2-3, with D perhaps matching TRBD1 (6 bases). Per the germline V gene, CDR1 is SGHRS and CDR2 is YFSETQ. This CDR3 contains 16 residues. The ends were cut back, 4 bases at V and 6 bases at J, with 21 bases in the middle. CDR3 protein: CASSRSGTTLRDTQYF. CDR3 DNA: TGCGCCAGCAGCAGATCCGGGACAACCCTTCGGGATACGCAGTATTTT.

The chain couples TRBV4-2 to TRBJ2-6; 8 positions match TRBD1. This CDR3 comprises 18 residues. CDR1 and CDR2 from the germline V gene are LGHNA and YNFKEQ. V shed 4 bases and J 3 bases; nucleotides not matched to a gene: 11. This CDR3 is CASSRTTGESSGANVLTF. The CDR3 DNA sequence: TGTGCCAGCAGCCGCACGACAGGGGAATCTAGTGGGGCCAACGTCCTGACTTTC.

The chain employs TRBV6-6 and TRBJ2-1; 8 nucleotides line up with TRBD1. This CDR3 spans 15 amino acids. CDR1 and CDR2 (germline): MNHNY, SVGAGI (reference sequence). The J segment lost 5 bases and the V segment lost 2 bases, leaving 5 bases of the junction unmatched. The CDR3 loop reads CASSYRGQGHNEQFF. The CDR3 region has the DNA TGTGCCAGCAGTTACAGAGGACAGGGCCACAATGAGCAGTTCTTC.

The rearrangement links TRBV6-5 to TRBJ1-2; 10 bases fit TRBD1. The CDR3 consists of 14 residues. Germline V gene sequence: CDR1 MNHEY, CDR2 SVGAGI. J gave up 8 bases and V 7 bases, and 10 bases lay outside the gene matches. CDR3 sequence (DNA): TGTGCCAGCACCCCGGGACAGGGGCCTGGAGGCTACACCTTC. It encodes CASTPGQGPGGYTF.

V is TRBV11-2 and J is TRBJ1-1, with 7 bases that match TRBD1. This CDR3 region has 15 residues. Germline V gene data show CDR1 as SGHAT and CDR2 as FQNNGV. V dropped 5 bases and J dropped 5; count of bases not matched to a gene: 11. The CDR3 loop is CASSPRAGRGTEAFF. CDR3 DNA: TGTGCCAGCAGCCCTCGAGCTGGCAGGGGGACTGAAGCTTTCTTT. Combining the CDR3 with reference TRBV11-2 and TRBJ1-1 gives the whole variable domain EAGVAQSPRYKIIEKRQSVAFWCNPISGHATLYWYQQILGQGPKLLIQFQNNGVVDDSQLPKDRFSAERLKGVDSTLKIQPAKLEDSAVYLCASSPRAGRGTEAFFGQGTRLTVV.

The chain couples TRBV20-1 to TRBJ2-5; 16 bases are shared with TRBD2. Germline lookup yields CDR1 DFQATT and CDR2 SNEGSKA (reference sequence). The J segment lost 7 bases and the V segment lost 3 bases, leaving 8 bases of the junction unmatched. The CDR3 loop spans 16 amino acids. CDR3 amino acids: CSASPGTSGGAWTQYF. The CDR3 coding sequence is TGCAGTGCTAGTCCCGGGACTAGCGGGGGGGCTTGGACCCAGTACTTC.

In DNA form, the CDR3 reads TGTGCCTGGTCCGGGACTTACAATCCGGATACGCAGTATTTT. It encodes CAWSGTYNPDTQYF. This chain uses TRBV30 with TRBJ2-3; tentative D call: TRBD2 (6 bases). V lost 5 bases and J lost 6, with 18 bases in between. The CDR3 covers 14 residues. Germline V gives CDR1 GTSNPN, CDR2 SVGIG (reference sequence).

This chain links TRBV3-1 (or the pseudogene TRBV3-2) with TRBJ2-1; TRBD1 might be the D (6 bases). This CDR3 has 14 residues. Trimming removed 1 base at V and 6 bases at J, with 10 bases between. Germline V gene data show CDR1 as LGHDT and CDR2 as YNNKEL (reference sequence). The CDR3 region has the DNA TGTGCCAGCAGCCAAGCCAGGGGTCTCAATGAGCAGTTCTTC. Protein sequence: CASSQARGLNEQFF.

The chain is built from TRBV18 and TRBJ2-2; 9 bases are shared with TRBD1. V lost 7 bases to trimming and J lost 7 bases; unmatched junction nucleotides: 10. Germline V lookup: CDR1 KGHSH, CDR2 LQKENI. This CDR3 is 15 amino acids long. DNA of the CDR3: TGTGCCAGCTTTCCGGGACAGGGCAGAAACGGGGAGCTGTTTTTT. Translating it yields CASFPGQGRNGELFF.

This clone was counted between two and nine times. The chain employs TRBV5-6 and TRBJ1-2; no definite D call. Trimming removed 0 bases from V and 4 bases from J, with 13 bases in between. The germline V gene has CDR1 SGHDT and CDR2 YYEEEE. The CDR3 covers 15 residues. The CDR3 reads CASSLGPSALYGYTF. The CDR3 DNA is TGTGCCAGCAGCTTGGGTCCCAGTGCCCTCTATGGCTACACCTTC.

The chain is built from TRBV5-4 and TRBJ1-6, with 8 nucleotides matching TRBD1. The CDR3 contains 16 residues. CDR1 and CDR2 (germline): SGHNT, YYREEE (reference sequence). With 4 bases clipped from V and 3 bases from J, the junction kept 6 bases outside the gene matches. CDR3 sequence reads: CASSQIGTGYNSPLHF. The DNA of the CDR3 is TGTGCCAGCAGCCAGATCGGGACAGGCTATAATTCACCCCTCCACTTT.

V usage is TRBV27 and J usage is TRBJ2-3; possible D gene TRBD2, 5 bases. V lost 3 bases and J 1 base, leaving 20 bases between the germline ends. CDR1 is MNHEY and CDR2 is SMNVEV in the germline V gene (reference sequence). The CDR3 is made up of 18 amino acids. CDR3 sequence reads: CASSFSARGVGGTDTQYF. CDR3 DNA: TGTGCCAGCAGTTTTTCTGCTCGGGGAGTTGGTGGCACAGATACGCAGTATTTT.